The rows below give T cell receptor beta chains drawn from one sample of a study of blood T cell repertoires in COVID-19. Measured with immunoSEQ multiplex PCR; TCRdb has only the in-frame clones, and not every one. The table has about 140,000 clones, 70% to 85% seen once. Sequencing used peripheral blood. The source of these receptors is a man aged 55 to 70 who had recovered from COVID-19. Both conserved end residues are part of each CDR3. Each record gives: J gene, V gene, CDR3 protein.

TRBJ1-2 | TRBV4-2 | CASSQDARQPNYGYTF
TRBJ2-6 | TRBV7-6 | CASSLKPAGSGANVLTF
TRBJ2-5 | TRBV10-3 | CAISESRYREKETQYF
TRBJ2-1 | TRBV2 | CASEKVAGASYNEQFF
TRBJ1-1 | TRBV4-3 | CASSQGKRNTEAFF
TRBJ2-7 | TRBV11-2 | CASSSTLTGGFSYEQYF
TRBJ1-1 | TRBV27 | CASSWDRASTEAFF
TRBJ2-2 | TRBV4-1 | CASSQGQARELFF
TRBJ1-1 | TRBV6-2/TRBV6-3 | CASSRVDRLGEAFF
TRBJ2-4 | TRBV18 | CASSPLRTGTGELKNIQYF
TRBJ2-1 | TRBV2 | CASRAGTADNEQFF
TRBJ2-7 | TRBV6-5 | CASRGLAGGPYEQYF
TRBJ2-7 | TRBV5-4 | CASSLSGAYEQYF
TRBJ1-2 | TRBV6-5 | CAAGYGQGGGYTF
TRBJ2-2 | TRBV6-5 | CASRPTGGNTGELFF
TRBJ1-1 | TRBV7-2 | CASSLRDRVTEAFF
TRBJ2-4 | TRBV29-1 | CSATIRGIKNIQYF
TRBJ1-1 | TRBV11-2 | CASSFSRDRAVF
TRBJ1-1 | TRBV19 | CASSIDLTGKAFF
TRBJ1-4 | TRBV28 | CASSFGGASANEKLFF
TRBJ1-1 | TRBV5-4 | CASSFGVANTEAFF
TRBJ2-7 | TRBV13 | CASSRGREGSYEQYF
TRBJ2-7 | TRBV5-4 | CASSVGKGTGAYEQYF
TRBJ2-1 | TRBV29-1 | CSGGQANSNEQFF
TRBJ2-2 | TRBV4-1 | CASSQGNGANTGELFF
TRBJ1-1 | TRBV7-8 | CASSLNTALQGDEAFF
TRBJ2-7 | TRBV19 | CATSRDRRSGEQYF
TRBJ1-5 | TRBV28 | CASSFRTGFNQPQHF
TRBJ2-2 | TRBV6-2/TRBV6-3 | CASSPLTVTGELFF
TRBJ1-6 | TRBV7-2 | CASSLNGGDSPFHF
TRBJ1-1 | TRBV10-3 | CAISELGVEAFF
TRBJ1-2 | TRBV19 | CASSPGTGLHYGYTF
TRBJ2-2 | TRBV6-5 | CATIRQPNTGELFF
TRBJ1-2 | TRBV18 | CASSHSNEYGYTF
TRBJ2-1 | TRBV5-1 | CASSSGLAGVDEQFF
TRBJ2-2 | TRBV5-1 | CASSQRGDTGELFF
TRBJ1-6 | TRBV2 | CASSLGGSYNSPLHF
TRBJ1-2 | TRBV15 | CATSKGQGANYGYTF
TRBJ2-2 | TRBV6-5 | CASSRGTGELFF
TRBJ1-4 | TRBV6-5 | CASSYSGGPNEKLFF
TRBJ2-2 | TRBV4-3 | CASSQEELASFSAGELFF
TRBJ1-5 | TRBV19 | CASSGGVGGNQPQHF
TRBJ2-1 | TRBV20-1 | CSASRSGGHNEQFF
TRBJ2-2 | TRBV6-2/TRBV6-3 | CASSWDSLTNTGELFF
TRBJ2-7 | TRBV5-4 | CASRKAGLANPYEQYF
TRBJ1-5 | TRBV3-1/TRBV3-2 | CASSPPSTGWNQPQHF
TRBJ1-4 | TRBV4-2 | CASSQGQSVSGEKLFF
TRBJ2-7 | TRBV7-2 | CASREGGSYEQYF
TRBJ1-5 | TRBV7-9 | CASSSGQGDQPQHF
TRBJ1-2 | TRBV6-5 | CASSNDGGTNYGYTF
TRBJ1-1 | TRBV6-5 | CASNRDRGITEAFF
TRBJ1-6 | TRBV6-5 | CASTTGAPPLHF